These 28 T cell receptor beta chains share one sample of origin, sequenced in a study of blood T cell repertoires in COVID-19. Produced via immunoSEQ multiplex PCR; TCRdb's table is partial and in-frame only. Here the sample spans fewer than 120,000 clones, nearly 80% being singletons. The material sequenced was peripheral blood. All receptors come from a woman aged 80 or older with active or convalescent COVID-19.

J is TRBJ1-5 and V is TRBV14; no clear D gene. This CDR3 contains 13 residues. The germline V and J ends were trimmed by 2 bases and 0 bases, with 2 bases remaining between them. Germline V gene lookup returns CDR1 SGHDN and CDR2 FVKESK. The CDR3 spells CASSQYSNQPQHF. In DNA, the CDR3 is TGTGCCAGCAGCCAATATAGCAATCAGCCCCAGCATTTT.

The chain has TRBV18 and TRBJ2-3; D is unresolved. Trimming removed 2 bases from V and 2 bases from J, with 5 bases in between. The germline gives CDR1 KGHSH, CDR2 LQKENI. The CDR3 totals 13 residues. The CDR3 protein is CASSPLATDTQYF. The CDR3 DNA is TGTGCCAGCTCACCATTAGCCACAGATACGCAGTATTTT.

This chain uses TRBV19 with TRBJ1-5, with 7 nucleotides matching TRBD1. CDR1 LNHDA and CDR2 SQIVND come from the germline V gene (reference sequence). CDR3 size: 16 residues. V gave up 8 bases and J gave up 6 bases; unmatched junction bases: 16. CDR3 nucleotides: TGTGCCAGTCGCGTCCAGACAGGGTTTGTGGGTCAGCCCCAGCATTTT. As protein: CASRVQTGFVGQPQHF.

The chain has TRBV30 and TRBJ1-2; 10 positions agree with TRBD1. The CDR3 is made up of 13 amino acids. CDR1 and CDR2 (germline): GTSNPN, SVGIG (reference sequence). The J segment lost 12 bases and the V segment lost 3 bases, leaving 10 bases of the junction unmatched. The CDR3 DNA follows: TGTGCCTGGAGGACAGGGGGCGCGTCTGTGGACACCTTC. Its translation: CAWRTGGASVDTF.

The chain carries TRBV7-9 and TRBJ2-3, with D perhaps TRBD2 (6 bases). Trimming took 5 bases from V and 3 from J, leaving 18 bases between them. The CDR3 sequence is 16 residues long. CDR1 and CDR2 (germline): SEHNR, FQNEAQ (reference sequence). Here the CDR3 DNA reads TGTGCCAGCAGCCCAACTGGCGGGACGTTTACAGATACGCAGTATTTT. Its protein is CASSPTGGTFTDTQYF.

The CDR3 coding sequence is TGTGCCAGCAGCCAAGAAGGTGCGGGAGGTAGCTACGAGCAGTACTTC. This gives the protein CASSQEGAGGSYEQYF. The chain joins TRBV3-1 (or the pseudogene TRBV3-2) to TRBJ2-7; TRBD2 aligns across 8 bases. This CDR3 contains 16 residues. Germline V gene sequence: CDR1 LGHDT, CDR2 YNNKEL (reference sequence). The V segment lost 0 bases and the J segment 3 bases; nucleotides outside the gene matches: 7.

The genes are TRBV29-1 and TRBJ1-5; the match to TRBD1 covers 10 bases. V was clipped by 7 bases and J by 0 bases; unmatched bases: 18. The CDR3 loop spans 19 amino acids. In germline, CDR1 is SQVTM, CDR2 ANQGSEA. CDR3 in DNA: TGCAGCGGGTCGTTGGGACAGGGGTATCCCCCAAATAGCAATCAGCCCCAGCATTTT. Its translation is CSGSLGQGYPPNSNQPQHF. Filled out from reference TRBV29-1 and TRBJ1-5, the complete variable domain reads SAVISQKPSRDICQRGTSLTIQCQVDSQVTMMFWYRQQPGQSLTLIATANQGSEATYESGFVIDKFPISRPNLTFSTLTVSNMSPEDSSIYLCSGSLGQGYPPNSNQPQHFGDGTRLSIL.

The rearrangement uses TRBV19 and TRBJ1-1; the D is unclear. Per germline, CDR1 LNHDA and CDR2 SQIVND (reference sequence). The CDR3 totals 14 residues. Trimming took off 0 bases at V and 4 bases at J, with 9 bases between the two ends. The DNA of the CDR3 is TGTGCCAGTAGTATAGATCCCAGCGGCACTGAAGCTTTCTTT. Its translation is CASSIDPSGTEAFF. Full variable domain (missing parts from reference TRBV19 and TRBJ1-1): DGGITQSPKYLFRKEGQNVTLSCEQNLNHDAMYWYRQDPGQGLRLIYYSQIVNDFQKGDIAEGYSVSREKKESFPLTVTSAQKNPTAFYLCASSIDPSGTEAFFGQGTRLTVV.

The genes are TRBV15 and TRBJ2-7, with 10 bases lining up with TRBD1. Per the germline V gene, CDR1 is LNHNV and CDR2 is YYDKDF (reference sequence). This CDR3 region has 16 residues. V dropped 1 base and J dropped 2; count of bases not matched to a gene: 5. The CDR3 reads CATSRAAGTGAYEQYF. CDR3 DNA sequence: TGTGCCACCAGCAGAGCTGCTGGGACAGGGGCCTACGAGCAGTACTTC.

This sequence joins TRBV5-5 and TRBJ2-7; no clear D. Germline CDR1 SGHKS, CDR2 YYEKEE (reference sequence). V dropped 2 bases and J dropped 2 bases, with 5 bases sitting between them. This CDR3 has 12 amino acids. The CDR3: CASSFSTYEQYF. CDR3 nucleotide sequence: TGTGCCAGCAGCTTCTCTACCTACGAGCAGTACTTC.

Only a few counts were recorded for this clone. This rearrangement joins TRBV18 to TRBJ1-1, with 11 bases fitting TRBD1. The germline V gene encodes CDR1 KGHSH and CDR2 LQKENI. Trimming at V came to 4 bases and at J to 2 bases, leaving 6 bases not matched to a gene. This CDR3 spans 16 amino acids. The CDR3 sequence: CASSLGQGALNTEAFF. CDR3 nucleotides: TGTGCCAGCTCACTAGGACAGGGGGCTTTAAACACTGAAGCTTTCTTT.

This sequence joins TRBV9 and TRBJ2-7, with 11 bases that match TRBD2. With 4 bases clipped from V and 9 bases from J, the junction kept 6 bases outside the gene matches. The CDR3 sequence is 13 residues long. Germline assignment: CDR1 SGDLS and CDR2 YYNGEE. The chain's CDR3 is CASSQGLAGVQYF. CDR3 DNA sequence: TGTGCCAGCAGCCAAGGACTAGCGGGTGTGCAGTACTTC.

The chain employs TRBV12-3 or TRBV12-4 and TRBJ1-5; D possibly corresponds to TRBD1 (5 bases). The CDR3 length is 13 residues. Trimming took off 1 base at V and 9 bases at J, with 10 bases between the two ends. This chain's CDR3 is CASSLGRDRPQHF. The CDR3 nucleotides are TGTGCCAGCAGTTTAGGGAGGGACCGGCCCCAGCATTTT.

The gene calls are TRBV6-2 or TRBV6-3 and TRBJ1-5; D might be TRBD1 (5 bases). Germline V gives CDR1 MNHEY, CDR2 SVGEGT. V shed 4 bases and J shed 1 base, with 11 bases lying between them. CDR3 length: 15 residues. DNA for the CDR3: TGTGCCAGCAGTTTGGTAGGGGTGAGCAATCAGCCCCAGCATTTT. This encodes CASSLVGVSNQPQHF.

The J gene is TRBJ2-7, the V gene TRBV3-1 (or the pseudogene TRBV3-2), with 9 nucleotides matching TRBD1. The CDR3 is 15 amino acids. From germline, CDR1 is LGHDT and CDR2 YNNKEL (reference sequence). J gave up 1 base and V 7 bases, and 8 bases lay outside the gene matches. CDR3 nucleotides: TGTGCCAGCACCGATACCGGGACAGGGTCCTACGAGCAGTACTTC. It is translated as CASTDTGTGSYEQYF.

The chain couples TRBV9 to TRBJ2-3; D remains unclear. V was trimmed by 0 bases and J by 4 bases, leaving 9 bases between them. Germline CDR1 reads SGDLS; CDR2 reads YYNGEE. The CDR3 loop spans 14 amino acids. The CDR3 DNA reads as TGTGCCAGCAGCGTAGTTCCAGAATCAGATACGCAGTATTTT. It translates to CASSVVPESDTQYF.

This chain links TRBV6-2 or TRBV6-3 with TRBJ2-7; perhaps TRBD1 as D (6 bases). The V gene's germline CDR1 is MNHEY and CDR2 SVGEGT. CDR3 length: 12 residues. Trimming left V 6 bases short and J 4 bases short, with 10 bases between. In nucleotides, the CDR3 is TGTGCCAGCAGCGAACAGGGTTACGAGCAGTACTTC. Its protein is CASSEQGYEQYF.

The chain is built from TRBV4-3 and TRBJ2-2; D perhaps matches TRBD1 (6 bases). This CDR3 has 16 amino acids. Germline lookup yields CDR1 LGHNA and CDR2 YSLEER. Trimming pared 1 base from V and 2 bases from J, leaving 11 bases between. The CDR3 DNA follows: TGCGCCAGCAGCCAAGTTCTACAGGGTAACACCGGGGAGCTGTTTTTT. Translated, it gives CASSQVLQGNTGELFF.

V usage is TRBV19 and J usage is TRBJ2-7; 14 bases agree with TRBD2. This CDR3 has 13 amino acids. With V trimmed by 4 bases and J by 9 bases, 2 bases remained unmatched. The germline CDR1 and CDR2 sequences are LNHDA and SQIVND (reference sequence). The CDR3 DNA follows: TGTGCCAGTAGTAGGGGACTAGCGGGAGTGCAGTACTTC. Protein: CASSRGLAGVQYF.

This chain uses TRBV13 with TRBJ2-1; 14 nucleotides line up with TRBD2. This CDR3 spans 19 amino acids. V lost 4 bases and J lost 0; bases outside the gene matches: 8. Looked up from germline, CDR1 is PRHDT and CDR2 is FYEKMQ (reference sequence). The CDR3 loop is CASSSWGLAGESSYNEQFF. In DNA form, the CDR3 reads TGTGCCAGCAGCTCTTGGGGACTAGCGGGAGAGAGCTCCTACAATGAGCAGTTCTTC.

The chain has TRBV15 and TRBJ2-7; tentatively, D is TRBD2 (6 bases). The CDR3 consists of 15 residues. Germline V lookup: CDR1 LNHNV, CDR2 YYDKDF (reference sequence). Trimming took 0 bases from V and 4 from J, leaving 13 bases between them. The DNA of the CDR3 is TGTGCCACCAGCAGAGAAGGTGGAGGGGTGTACGAGCAGTACTTC. This codes for CATSREGGGVYEQYF.

J is TRBJ2-7 and V is TRBV6-1, with D possibly being TRBD2 (6 bases). This CDR3 has 15 amino acids. Germline V lookup: CDR1 MNHNS, CDR2 SASEGT. V lost 1 base to trimming and J lost 2 bases, with 12 bases between them. The CDR3 nucleotides are TGTGCCAGCAGTGAAGGGTCGGGGACTCCCTACGAGCAGTACTTC. Protein: CASSEGSGTPYEQYF.

The V and J genes are TRBV7-3 and TRBJ2-1, with 10 bases matching TRBD2. With 0 bases clipped from V and 5 bases from J, the junction kept 22 bases outside the gene matches. Germline CDR1 and CDR2: SGHTA and FQGTGA. This CDR3 spans 22 amino acids. The CDR3, as DNA: TGTGCCAGCAGCTTAACTCGGCCGCGGACTTTACTTAGCGGGAGGCCCCACAATGAGCAGTTCTTC. It is translated as CASSLTRPRTLLSGRPHNEQFF.

This CDR3 reads CASSSPTGISYEQYF. In DNA form, the CDR3 reads TGTGCCAGCAGCTCCCCTACAGGGATCTCCTACGAGCAGTACTTC. This rearrangement joins TRBV11-2 to TRBJ2-7; TRBD1 is a possible D gene (6 bases). The V end lost 4 bases, the J end lost 0 bases, and 13 bases lay between the germline ends. The germline V gene has CDR1 SGHAT and CDR2 FQNNGV. The CDR3 totals 15 residues.

The V gene is TRBV3-1 (or the pseudogene TRBV3-2), the J gene TRBJ1-6; 7 nucleotides line up with TRBD1. The CDR3 is 15 amino acids. Unmatched junction bases numbered 3, after V lost 1 base and J lost 6 bases. Germline CDR1 reads LGHDT; CDR2 reads YNNKEL (reference sequence). CDR3 sequence reads: CASSQGQGSNSPLHF. The CDR3 nucleotides are TGTGCCAGCAGCCAAGGACAGGGTAGTAATTCACCCCTCCACTTT.

V gene TRBV7-9 combines with J gene TRBJ2-2; 8 bases agree with TRBD2. Trimming removed 5 bases from V and 5 bases from J; junction bases left unmatched: 7. Germline V gene lookup returns CDR1 SEHNR and CDR2 FQNEAQ (reference sequence). The CDR3 consists of 15 residues. The DNA for the CDR3 is TGTGCCAGCAGCCCAAGCGGGAGAGGAACCGGGGAGCTGTTTTTT. Protein sequence: CASSPSGRGTGELFF.

The rearrangement joins TRBV5-8 to TRBJ1-6; D is unresolved. V dropped 4 bases and J dropped 8 bases, with 16 bases sitting between them. Germline V CDR1 and CDR2: SGHTS, YDEGEE. The CDR3 has 15 amino acids. The CDR3 DNA reads as TGTGCCAGCAGCCATTTGCTTGAGGGTGATTCACCCCTCCACTTT. It codes for CASSHLLEGDSPLHF.

This clone was counted a few times. The chain couples TRBV5-1 to TRBJ2-2; perhaps TRBD2 as D (6 bases). Trimming stripped 0 bases from V and 4 bases from J, with 13 bases between. The germline CDR1 and CDR2 sequences are SGHRS and YFSETQ. The CDR3 has 16 residues. The chain's CDR3 is CASSLEAGSSTGELFF. In nucleotides, the CDR3 is TGCGCCAGCAGCTTGGAGGCCGGGAGCAGCACCGGGGAGCTGTTTTTT.